The 28 T cell receptor beta chains below were found in one sample sequenced in a study of neurological immune-mediated disorders. TCRdb re-analysed the 5' RACE reads in MiXCR, keeping a single row per CDR3 protein. The data hold about 40,000 distinct CDR3 sequences, with roughly 2.5% observed a single time. Sequenced: PBMCs. These receptors originate from a man aged 50-60 years with multiple sclerosis.

This clonotype was seen at least ten times. The chain uses TRBV19 and TRBJ1-5; D gene unclear. Trimming took off 3 bases at V and 2 bases at J, with 14 bases between the two ends. The CDR3 covers 16 residues. Germline assignment: CDR1 LNHDA and CDR2 SQIVND (reference sequence). Here the CDR3 DNA reads TGTGCCAGTAGTATTGGACGCCCGGGCGGCAATCAGCCCCAGCATTTT. This sequence encodes CASSIGRPGGNQPQHF.

This clonotype was picked up many times. The rearrangement joins TRBV24-1 to TRBJ2-1; a weak D match, TRBD1 (6 bases). The CDR3 spans 17 residues. V lost 5 bases and J lost 1, with 17 bases in between. The germline gives CDR1 KGHDR, CDR2 SFDVKD. CDR3 residues: CATSGRRKQGSYNEQFF. The DNA for the CDR3 is TGTGCCACCAGTGGTAGGCGCAAACAGGGTTCCTACAATGAGCAGTTCTTC.

This clonotype was observed many times. The CDR3: CASSSRRTGGTEAFF. In nucleotides, the CDR3 is TGTGCCAGCAGCTCTCGAAGGACTGGGGGCACTGAAGCTTTCTTT. This rearrangement joins TRBV9 to TRBJ1-1, with D possibly matching TRBD1 (5 bases). CDR3 length equals 15 residues. Germline V gene lookup returns CDR1 SGDLS and CDR2 YYNGEE. Trimming took 4 bases from V and 4 from J, leaving 17 bases between them.

This clonotype was seen ten or more times. The V gene is TRBV2, the J gene TRBJ2-1; weak D call: TRBD2 (6 bases). Germline V gene lookup returns CDR1 SNHLY and CDR2 FYNNEI. V dropped 8 bases and J dropped 9 bases, with 14 bases sitting between them. This CDR3 comprises 12 residues. CDR3 in DNA: TGTGCCAGCCAAAAGACCGGGGGTGAGCAGTTCTTC. Translation: CASQKTGGEQFF.

This clonotype was counted many times. The rearrangement uses TRBV5-1 and TRBJ1-2, with TRBD1 as a possible D gene (6 bases). The CDR3 has 20 residues. Trimming removed 4 bases from V and 0 bases from J, with 28 bases in between. Germline V gene data show CDR1 as SGHRS and CDR2 as YFSETQ. The CDR3 nucleotides read TGCGCCAGCAGCATACTACCCCGGGACATAGGAGACATCCCTAACTATGGCTACACCTTC. Its protein product is CASSILPRDIGDIPNYGYTF.

The rearrangement uses TRBV12-3 or TRBV12-4 and TRBJ1-1; D not certain. The ends were cut back, 5 bases at V and 7 bases at J, with 14 bases in the middle. The CDR3 loop spans 13 amino acids. The CDR3 loop reads CASSPNRALEAFF. The CDR3 DNA reads TGTGCCAGCAGTCCAAACAGAGCACTTGAAGCTTTCTTT.

This clonotype was detected ten times or more. V is TRBV6-5 and J is TRBJ2-6; D is perhaps TRBD2 (6 bases). Germline V gene sequence: CDR1 MNHEY, CDR2 SVGAGI. The CDR3 totals 15 residues. V was pared by 8 bases and J by 2 bases, with 13 bases between. The CDR3 nucleotides are TGTGCCAGCGGCGGGGCGGGCGCTGGGGCCAACGTCCTGACTTTC. Translation: CASGGAGAGANVLTF.

This clonotype was found many times. This chain joins TRBV12-3 or TRBV12-4 and TRBJ1-1; 7 nucleotides agree with TRBD1. The CDR3 runs to 13 residues. The junction had 7 bases not matched to a gene; V was cut back by 7 bases and J by 5 bases. The CDR3: CASNRRGKTEAFF. The CDR3 DNA follows: TGTGCCAGCAATCGCAGGGGGAAGACTGAAGCTTTCTTT.

This clonotype was recorded at least ten times. The V and J genes are TRBV5-1 and TRBJ1-1, with D uncertain. V was clipped by 7 bases and J by 0 bases, with 16 bases between them. The CDR3 covers 15 residues. In germline, CDR1 is SGHRS, CDR2 YFSETQ. Written as DNA, the CDR3 is TGCGCCAGCCGTATCGTCGGCGCCATGAACACTGAAGCTTTCTTT. Encoded protein: CASRIVGAMNTEAFF.

There are many counts of this clonotype. The J gene is TRBJ2-7, the V gene TRBV15; maybe TRBD1 (6 bases). Germline CDR1 is LNHNV and CDR2 is YYDKDF (reference sequence). The V and J ends lost 0 bases and 4 bases respectively, with 16 bases between them. The CDR3 sequence is 16 residues long. CDR3 protein: CATSREPGQGRYEQYF. The DNA for the CDR3 is TGTGCCACCAGCAGAGAACCGGGGCAGGGGAGATACGAGCAGTACTTC.

There are many counts of this clonotype. CDR3 coding DNA: TGCGCCAGCTCCTCGGGAGTGGTCGGGACCTACGAGCAGTACTTC. Residues: CASSSGVVGTYEQYF. The chain is built from TRBV5-1 and TRBJ2-7; possibly TRBD2 for D (6 bases). CDR1 is SGHRS, CDR2 YFSETQ, per germline. V was pared by 7 bases and J by 2 bases, with 19 bases between. The CDR3 sequence is 15 residues long.

The rearrangement links TRBV18 to TRBJ2-7; D is undetermined. Germline CDR1 is KGHSH and CDR2 is LQKENI. CDR3 length equals 13 residues. The germline V and J ends were trimmed by 1 base and 6 bases, with 10 bases remaining between them. The DNA of the CDR3 is TGTGCCAGCTCACCACTTCGTGAAGCCGAGCAGTACTTC. Translation: CASSPLREAEQYF.

The sample holds many counts of this clonotype. This chain connects TRBV5-1 to TRBJ1-1; TRBD1 might be the D (5 bases). The V gene lost 0 bases and the J gene lost 4 bases, with 10 bases spanning the gap. The CDR3 has 14 residues. Per the germline V gene, CDR1 is SGHRS and CDR2 is YFSETQ. CDR3 DNA sequence: TGCGCCAGCAGCTTGGCGGGGGTTGGCACTGAAGCTTTCTTT. The encoded protein is CASSLAGVGTEAFF.

This clonotype was seen many times. V is TRBV5-5 and J is TRBJ1-5; D call uncertain. V shed 5 bases and J shed 0 bases, with 9 bases lying between them. The CDR3 is 14 residues long. Germline CDR1 reads SGHKS; CDR2 reads YYEKEE (reference sequence). The CDR3: CASRPHPSNQPQHF. DNA for the CDR3: TGTGCCAGCAGACCCCACCCTAGCAATCAGCCCCAGCATTTT.

This clonotype was seen many times. The rearrangement links TRBV5-6 to TRBJ2-1; D gene uncertain. Germline-derived CDR1 and CDR2 are SGHDT and YYEEEE. There are 15 residues in the CDR3. Trimming took 2 bases from V and 1 from J, leaving 10 bases between them. The CDR3, as DNA: TGTGCCAGCAGCTTTATTGCAGGATCCTACAATGAGCAGTTCTTC. It encodes CASSFIAGSYNEQFF.

This clonotype was detected many times. The chain has TRBV6-2 or TRBV6-3 and TRBJ2-5, with D uncertain. Germline V gene sequence: CDR1 MNHEY, CDR2 SVGEGT. Trimming stripped 6 bases from V and 4 bases from J, with 9 bases between. This CDR3 is built from 12 residues. Written as DNA, the CDR3 is TGTGCCAGCAGGGAACCAGGAGAGACCCAGTACTTC. It encodes CASREPGETQYF.

The J gene is TRBJ1-2, the V gene TRBV15; TRBD1 might be the D (5 bases). Trimming left V 5 bases short and J 2 bases short, with 15 bases between. The CDR3 is 15 residues long. Germline-derived CDR1 and CDR2 are LNHNV and YYDKDF (reference sequence). The CDR3 loop reads CATSRYPGRNYGYTF. CDR3 DNA: TGTGCCACCAGCCGTTACCCGGGACGGAACTATGGCTACACCTTC.

This clonotype was counted at least ten times. The chain uses TRBV7-2 and TRBJ1-2; perhaps TRBD1 as D (5 bases). V was cut by 7 bases and J by 5 bases, with 17 bases left in between. Germline CDR1 SGHTA, CDR2 FQGNSA. This CDR3 is built from 14 residues. The chain's CDR3 is CASTPGGTVYGYTF. DNA of the CDR3: TGTGCCAGCACCCCGGGTGGGACGGTGTATGGCTACACCTTC.

This clonotype has a count of ten or more. The chain has TRBV7-2 and TRBJ2-2; D may be TRBD2 (5 bases). The CDR3 is 16 residues long. Germline V lookup: CDR1 SGHTA, CDR2 FQGNSA. Trimming took off 5 bases at V and 1 base at J, with 14 bases between the two ends. In DNA, the CDR3 is TGTGCCAGCAGCCACACTGGCGGAGGGAACACCGGGGAGCTGTTTTTT. Translated: CASSHTGGGNTGELFF. The variable domain in full, completed from reference TRBV7-2 and TRBJ2-2, reads GAGVSQSPSNKVTEKGKDVELRCDPISGHTALYWYRQSLGQGLEFLIYFQGNSAPDKSGLPSDRFSAERTGGSVSTLTIQRTQQEDSAVYLCASSHTGGGNTGELFFGEGSRLTVL.

This clonotype was observed many times. The chain couples TRBV10-3 to TRBJ1-6, with TRBD1 matching over 10 bases. CDR1 and CDR2 from the germline V gene are ENHRY and SYGVKD. The V segment lost 8 bases and the J segment 5 bases; nucleotides outside the gene matches: 6. The CDR3 consists of 15 residues. CDR3 coding DNA: TGTGCCATCGGTGGACAGGGGGTAAATAATTCACCCCTCCACTTT. The encoded protein is CAIGGQGVNNSPLHF.

This clonotype was counted ten times or more. This chain links TRBV14 with TRBJ2-3; TRBD2 agrees at 7 bases. J gave up 2 bases and V 1 base, and 6 bases lay outside the gene matches. The CDR3 is 16 residues long. CDR1 and CDR2 from the germline V gene are SGHDN and FVKESK. CDR3 sequence reads: CASSQGWSGVTDTQYF. For the CDR3, the DNA is TGTGCCAGCAGCCAAGGTTGGAGCGGGGTCACAGATACGCAGTATTTT.

This clonotype was observed at least ten times. V usage is TRBV7-9 and J usage is TRBJ1-1; D possibly corresponds to TRBD1 (5 bases). V lost 6 bases to trimming and J lost 5 bases, with 16 bases between them. This CDR3 spans 14 amino acids. Germline V gene sequence: CDR1 SEHNR, CDR2 FQNEAQ (reference sequence). CDR3 coding DNA: TGTGCCAGCAGGGGCGTTGGTGGGGGGACTGAAGCTTTCTTT. Its translation is CASRGVGGGTEAFF.

This clonotype was found many times. The chain uses TRBV3-1 and TRBJ2-1, with 9 bases matching TRBD2. With 4 bases clipped from V and 4 bases from J, the junction kept 8 bases outside the gene matches. In germline, CDR1 is LGHDT, CDR2 YNNKEL (reference sequence). The CDR3 is 16 amino acids. This CDR3 reads CASSLSGGLFYNEQFF. The CDR3 coding sequence is TGTGCCAGCAGCCTCAGCGGGGGGCTATTTTACAATGAGCAGTTCTTC.

This clonotype was recorded at least ten times. This sequence joins TRBV20-1 and TRBJ2-5; D uncertain. Germline assignment: CDR1 DFQATT and CDR2 SNEGSKA (reference sequence). The length of the CDR3 is 13 residues. V was cut by 4 bases and J by 2 bases, with 11 bases left in between. CDR3 DNA: TGCAGTGCTAATACAGCACCACAAGAGACCCAGTACTTC. Amino acid sequence: CSANTAPQETQYF.

In its sample, this clonotype was seen many times. The chain is built from TRBV7-7 and TRBJ2-1, with 7 nucleotides matching TRBD2. This CDR3 is 14 amino acids long. The V gene's germline CDR1 is SSHAT and CDR2 FNYEAQ (reference sequence). Unmatched junction bases numbered 3, after V lost 5 bases and J lost 2 bases. CDR3 bases: TGTGCCAGCAGCCCAGGGACTACCTACAATGAGCAGTTCTTC. Translation: CASSPGTTYNEQFF.

This clonotype was recorded many times. The gene calls are TRBV5-5 and TRBJ2-1; D gene unclear. V lost 5 bases and J 5 bases, leaving 17 bases between the germline ends. There are 15 residues in the CDR3. Germline V CDR1 and CDR2: SGHKS, YYEKEE (reference sequence). The CDR3 bases are TGTGCCAGCAGGTATACTGGCTCAGTGCACAATGAGCAGTTCTTC. As protein: CASRYTGSVHNEQFF.

This clonotype was seen repeatedly, ten times or more. The V call is TRBV2, the J call TRBJ1-2; D is uncertain. The germline V gene encodes CDR1 SNHLY and CDR2 FYNNEI. The CDR3 is made up of 15 amino acids. V was cut by 0 bases and J by 4 bases, with 12 bases left in between. CDR3: CASSEALGSSYGYTF. The CDR3 region has the DNA TGTGCCAGCAGTGAAGCATTGGGCAGTAGCTATGGCTACACCTTC.

This clonotype showed up many times. The chain joins TRBV5-5 to TRBJ1-1; D not resolved. The CDR3 spans 13 residues. Trimming removed 1 base from V and 3 bases from J, with 7 bases in between. Germline V gives CDR1 SGHKS, CDR2 YYEKEE (reference sequence). CDR3 residues: CASSLWRDTEAFF. CDR3 bases: TGTGCCAGCAGCTTGTGGAGGGACACTGAAGCTTTCTTT.